The 19 T cell receptor beta chains given below trace back to one sample, sequenced in a study of T cell changes during pregnancy in multiple sclerosis. Only in-frame clones appear in the TCRdb table, and some are missing; sequencing was by immunoSEQ multiplex PCR. The sample lists 40,000 to 60,000 clones; more than 90% were seen once. Material: CD4+ T cells from peripheral blood mononuclear cells, obtained before pregnancy. The source of these receptors is a female donor with multiple sclerosis, enrolled in a pregnancy study.

The V call is TRBV5-4, the J call TRBJ1-1, with TRBD1 identical over 11 bases. CDR1 is SGHNT and CDR2 is YYREEE in the germline V gene (reference sequence). With V trimmed by 5 bases and J by 4 bases, 7 bases remained unmatched. The CDR3 consists of 15 residues. CDR3 amino acids: CASRVGTGGSTEAFF. CDR3 in DNA: TGTGCCAGCAGGGTCGGGACAGGGGGTAGCACTGAAGCTTTCTTT. The whole variable domain, remainder taken from reference TRBV5-4 and TRBJ1-1, is ETGVTQSPTHLIKTRGQQVTLRCSSQSGHNTVSWYQQALGQGPQFIFQYYREEENGRGNFPPRFSGLQFPNYSSELNVNALELDDSALYLCASRVGTGGSTEAFFGQGTRLTVV.

V is TRBV11-2 and J is TRBJ2-3; a weak D match, TRBD1 (5 bases). Deletions cut 3 bases from V and 4 bases from J, with 8 bases between. The germline V gene encodes CDR1 SGHAT and CDR2 FQNNGV. The CDR3 has 13 amino acids. The CDR3 DNA reads as TGTGCCAGCAGCTTGCTAGGGGCAGATACGCAGTATTTT. Its translation: CASSLLGADTQYF.

The chain is built from TRBV11-2 and TRBJ1-3; 10 nucleotides align to TRBD1. V shed 5 bases and J 3 bases; nucleotides not matched to a gene: 1. CDR1 is SGHAT and CDR2 is FQNNGV in the germline V gene. The CDR3 is 14 residues long. DNA for the CDR3: TGTGCCAGCAGCCGGGACAGGGGTGGAAACACCATATATTTT. Residues: CASSRDRGGNTIYF.

The V gene is TRBV7-2, the J gene TRBJ2-7, with D maybe TRBD2 (6 bases). There are 13 residues in the CDR3. V was cut by 1 base and J by 6 bases, with 10 bases left in between. Germline values: CDR1 SGHTA, CDR2 FQGNSA. Written as DNA, the CDR3 is TGTGCCAGCAGCTTAGATGGGAGGAGCGAGCAGTACTTC. Amino acids: CASSLDGRSEQYF.

This rearrangement joins TRBV5-5 to TRBJ1-5, with D possibly matching TRBD1 (5 bases). Per germline, CDR1 SGHKS and CDR2 YYEKEE (reference sequence). CDR3 length equals 16 residues. The germline V and J ends were trimmed by 1 base and 0 bases, with 11 bases remaining between them. CDR3 amino acids: CASSLTGETSNQPQHF. The CDR3 DNA reads as TGTGCCAGCAGCTTGACGGGGGAGACTAGCAATCAGCCCCAGCATTTT. Based on the CDR3 plus reference TRBV5-5 and TRBJ1-5, the full variable domain is DAGVTQSPTHLIKTRGQQVTLRCSPISGHKSVSWYQQVLGQGPQFIFQYYEKEERGRGNFPDRFSARQFPNYSSELNVNALLLGDSALYLCASSLTGETSNQPQHFGDGTRLSIL.

The gene calls are TRBV9 and TRBJ2-1; TRBD2 matches 12 bases. From germline, CDR1 is SGDLS and CDR2 YYNGEE. The CDR3 is 15 amino acids. The V segment lost 4 bases and the J segment 7 bases; nucleotides outside the gene matches: 6. CDR3 residues: CASSPLAGGGNEQFF. The CDR3 nucleotides are TGTGCCAGCAGCCCCCTAGCGGGAGGGGGAAATGAGCAGTTCTTC.

The V gene is TRBV28, the J gene TRBJ2-7; weak D call: TRBD2 (6 bases). Germline values: CDR1 MDHEN, CDR2 SYDVKM. The CDR3 sequence is 15 residues long. Trimming stripped 4 bases from V and 2 bases from J, with 15 bases between. CDR3 sequence: CASSSSGTATYEQYF. CDR3 sequence (DNA): TGTGCCAGCAGTTCATCCGGGACTGCGACCTACGAGCAGTACTTC.

The rearrangement uses TRBV18 and TRBJ1-2; D uncertain. CDR1 is KGHSH, CDR2 LQKENI, per germline. The length of the CDR3 is 14 residues. Between the trimmed V and J ends, which lost 1 base and 8 bases, there was a span of 14 bases. CDR3 in amino acids: CASSPQSEGRGYTF. The CDR3 nucleotides are TGTGCCAGCTCACCACAATCGGAGGGTAGAGGCTACACCTTC.

The chain has TRBV18 and TRBJ2-3; tentatively, D is TRBD1 (7 bases). The germline CDR1 and CDR2 sequences are KGHSH and LQKENI. The V end lost 3 bases, the J end lost 4 bases, and 11 bases lay between the germline ends. The CDR3 sequence is 14 residues long. CDR3 bases: TGTGCCAGCTCACCGCAGGGGGAGGCAGATACGCAGTATTTT. Its protein is CASSPQGEADTQYF. Together with reference TRBV18 and TRBJ2-3, the CDR3 gives the full variable domain: NAGVMQNPRHLVRRRGQEARLRCSPMKGHSHVYWYRQLPEEGLKFMVYLQKENIIDESGMPKERFSAEFPKEGPSILRIQQVVRGDSAAYFCASSPQGEADTQYFGPGTRLTVL.

This chain links TRBV11-2 with TRBJ2-1, with 11 bases that match TRBD2. The V segment lost 5 bases and the J segment 4 bases; nucleotides outside the gene matches: 16. The CDR3 is 19 amino acids. The germline V gene encodes CDR1 SGHAT and CDR2 FQNNGV. CDR3: CASSPGGTTSGSDYNEQFF. The CDR3 nucleotides are TGTGCCAGCAGCCCAGGGGGGACAACTAGCGGGAGTGATTACAATGAGCAGTTCTTC.

The chain has TRBV5-1 and TRBJ2-3; no definite D call. This CDR3 has 13 residues. V was trimmed by 7 bases and J by 0 bases, leaving 9 bases between them. CDR1 and CDR2 from the germline V gene are SGHRS and YFSETQ. The CDR3 region is CASAASSTDTQYF. The CDR3 region has the DNA TGCGCCAGCGCGGCGAGCAGCACAGATACGCAGTATTTT.

The V gene is TRBV5-6, the J gene TRBJ1-2; possibly TRBD1 for D (5 bases). Germline loops: CDR1 SGHDT, CDR2 YYEEEE. The CDR3 sequence is 13 residues long. V lost 4 bases to trimming and J lost 4 bases, with 11 bases between them. CDR3 nucleotides: TGTGCCAGCAGCGCCAGGGATCTCTATGGCTACACCTTC. Translating it yields CASSARDLYGYTF.

This chain uses TRBV11-2 with TRBJ1-4; TRBD1 matches 9 bases. J was trimmed by 10 bases and V by 3 bases; bases with no gene match: 6. This CDR3 region has 14 residues. Germline V gives CDR1 SGHAT, CDR2 FQNNGV. The CDR3 nucleotides are TGTGCCAGCAGCTTGGCGGGACAGGGCGCAAAACTGTTTTTT. This sequence encodes CASSLAGQGAKLFF.

V is TRBV21-1 and J is TRBJ1-4; the table calls TRBD1, which could not be checked here. TRBV21-1 is deemed a pseudogene. The CDR3 contains 16 residues. The CDR3 is CASSKQDSATNEKLFF. The CDR3 DNA follows: TGTGCCAGCAGCAAACAGGACAGTGCAACTAATGAAAAACTGTTTTTT.

This chain joins TRBV5-1 and TRBJ2-5; a weak D match, TRBD2 (5 bases). V lost 0 bases and J lost 1, with 10 bases in between. CDR3 length equals 15 residues. Germline V CDR1 and CDR2: SGHRS, YFSETQ. The CDR3 coding sequence is TGCGCCAGCAGCTTGGGCCGGGAACTCCAAGAGACCCAGTACTTC. It yields the protein CASSLGRELQETQYF. The full variable domain, in which reference TRBV5-1 and TRBJ2-5 provide the parts outside the CDR3, is KAGVTQTPRYLIKTRGQQVTLSCSPISGHRSVSWYQQTPGQGLQFLFEYFSETQRNKGNFPGRFSGRQFSNSRSEMNVSTLELGDSALYLCASSLGRELQETQYFGPGTRLLVL.

V and J are TRBV6-1 and TRBJ2-7; 7 nucleotides agree with TRBD1. Germline-derived CDR1 and CDR2 are MNHNS and SASEGT. The CDR3 is made up of 15 amino acids. With 2 bases clipped from V and 0 bases from J, the junction kept 4 bases outside the gene matches. CDR3 amino acids: CASSETTGYSYEQYF. The CDR3 DNA reads as TGTGCCAGCAGTGAAACGACAGGGTACTCCTACGAGCAGTACTTC.

This chain joins TRBV6-5 and TRBJ2-5, with TRBD1 matching 7 bases. CDR1 is MNHEY, CDR2 SVGAGI, per germline. CDR3 length: 15 amino acids. J gave up 0 bases and V 6 bases, and 7 bases lay outside the gene matches. The CDR3 here is CASRRQGPYQETQYF. CDR3 DNA sequence: TGTGCCAGCAGACGACAGGGCCCGTACCAAGAGACCCAGTACTTC.

This chain connects TRBV5-1 to TRBJ2-2, with TRBD1 identical over 7 bases. With 1 base clipped from V and 2 bases from J, the junction kept 5 bases outside the gene matches. The germline CDR1 and CDR2 sequences are SGHRS and YFSETQ. The CDR3 is 16 amino acids. The CDR3 DNA follows: TGCGCCAGCAGCTTGATGACAGGGCTTAACACCGGGGAGCTGTTTTTT. Translating it yields CASSLMTGLNTGELFF.

V gene TRBV11-3 combines with J gene TRBJ2-2; 7 bases are a match to TRBD1. The trim removed 5 bases at V and 6 bases at J, leaving 9 bases unmatched. The germline CDR1 and CDR2 sequences are SGHNT and YENEEA. The CDR3 has 15 amino acids. As DNA, the CDR3 is TGTGCCAGCAGCCCTAGACAGGGTATCGCCGGGGAGCTGTTTTTT. It is translated as CASSPRQGIAGELFF.